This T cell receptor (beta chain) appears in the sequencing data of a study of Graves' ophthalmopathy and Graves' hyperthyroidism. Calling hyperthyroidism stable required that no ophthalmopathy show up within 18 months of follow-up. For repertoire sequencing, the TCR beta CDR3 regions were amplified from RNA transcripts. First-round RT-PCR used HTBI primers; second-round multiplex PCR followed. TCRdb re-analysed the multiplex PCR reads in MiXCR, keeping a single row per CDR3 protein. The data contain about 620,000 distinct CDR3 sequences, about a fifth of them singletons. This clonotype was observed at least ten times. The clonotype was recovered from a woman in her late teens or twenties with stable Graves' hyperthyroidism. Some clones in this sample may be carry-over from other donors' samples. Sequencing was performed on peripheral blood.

CDR3 bases: TGTGCCACCAGCAGAGAGAACAGGGGGGGTCAGCCCCAGCATTTT. It is translated as CATSRENRGGQPQHF. This chain uses TRBV15 with TRBJ1-5; 8 nucleotides align to TRBD1. V was clipped by 0 bases and J by 6 bases; unmatched bases: 4. This CDR3 spans 15 amino acids. In germline, CDR1 is LNHNV, CDR2 YYDKDF (reference sequence). Full variable domain (missing parts from reference TRBV15 and TRBJ1-5): DAMVIQNPRYQVTQFGKPVTLSCSQTLNHNVMYWYQQKSSQAPKLLFHYYDKDFNNEADTPDNFQSRRPNTSFCFLDIRSPGLGDTAMYLCATSRENRGGQPQHFGDGTRLSIL.